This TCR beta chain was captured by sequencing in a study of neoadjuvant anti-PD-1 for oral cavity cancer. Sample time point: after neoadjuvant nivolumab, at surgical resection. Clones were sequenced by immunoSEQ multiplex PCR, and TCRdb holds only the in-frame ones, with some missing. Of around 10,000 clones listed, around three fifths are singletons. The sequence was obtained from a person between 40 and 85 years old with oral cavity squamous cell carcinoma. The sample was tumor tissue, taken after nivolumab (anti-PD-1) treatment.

In DNA, the CDR3 is TGTGCCAGCAGTTTATCTTGGACTCCCGGGCTTCAAGAGACCCAGTACTTC. Translation: CASSLSWTPGLQETQYF. The V and J genes are TRBV27 and TRBJ2-5; maybe TRBD2 (5 bases). This CDR3 has 17 residues. The germline CDR1 and CDR2 sequences are MNHEY and SMNVEV (reference sequence). The V gene lost 0 bases and the J gene lost 2 bases, with 16 bases spanning the gap.